The 26 T cell receptor beta chains reported below all come from one sample, sequenced in a study of cytomegalovirus exposure and HLA in healthy donors. This PCR relied on a set of 60 Vbeta primers and 13 Jbeta primers. Measured with immunoSEQ multiplex PCR; TCRdb has only the in-frame clones, and not every one. The data hold around 140,000 clones, with around three fifths observed a single time. Specimen: PBMCs. The receptors derive from a woman between 35 and 50 years old in good health and CMV-seronegative.

This clone was seen just once. The V gene is TRBV28, the J gene TRBJ2-5; D gene ambiguous. The J call may be in error: the DNA end matches TRBJ2-7 better. There are 10 residues in the CDR3. Germline V gene sequence: CDR1 MDHEN, CDR2 SYDVKM. The CDR3 here is CASRRHEQYF. Here the CDR3 DNA reads TGTGCCAGCAGGCGGCACGAGCAGTACTTC.

The chain carries TRBV30 and TRBJ1-1; no clear D gene. The V gene lost 2 bases and the J gene lost 5 bases, with 15 bases spanning the gap. From germline, CDR1 is GTSNPN and CDR2 SVGIG (reference sequence). CDR3 size: 14 residues. CDR3 region: CAWSYLPGGTEAFF. The DNA for the CDR3 is TGTGCCTGGAGTTACCTGCCAGGAGGAACTGAAGCTTTCTTT.

V is TRBV19 and J is TRBJ2-3; 9 nucleotides agree with TRBD2. The CDR3 has 15 amino acids. CDR1 and CDR2 from the germline V gene are LNHDA and SQIVND (reference sequence). The trim removed 3 bases at V and 4 bases at J, leaving 5 bases unmatched. CDR3 coding DNA: TGTGCCAGTAGTATGAGGGCGGGGGGGCCAGATACGCAGTATTTT. Its protein is CASSMRAGGPDTQYF.

This clone has a handful of counts. The chain combines TRBV7-9 with TRBJ1-2; 7 nucleotides match TRBD1. The germline V gene encodes CDR1 SEHNR and CDR2 FQNEAQ (reference sequence). The length of the CDR3 is 16 residues. Trimming at V came to 1 base and at J to 0 bases, leaving 5 bases not matched to a gene. The CDR3 DNA reads TGTGCCAGCAGCTTAGGGGGGACAGAAGCTAACTATGGCTACACCTTC. It translates to CASSLGGTEANYGYTF.

This clone was counted a few times. The rearrangement joins TRBV19 to TRBJ1-1; D unclear. In germline, CDR1 is LNHDA, CDR2 SQIVND (reference sequence). The length of the CDR3 is 17 residues. V lost 7 bases and J 2 bases, leaving 23 bases between the germline ends. The CDR3 DNA is TGTGCCAGTAACCCCGGGATGGGGAGAAACACCAACACTGAAGCTTTCTTT. Its protein is CASNPGMGRNTNTEAFF.

This clone was seen only a few times. V and J are TRBV19 and TRBJ2-7; 8 bases match TRBD1. The CDR3 has 14 amino acids. V lost 0 bases and J lost 8; bases outside the gene matches: 6. The V gene's germline CDR1 is LNHDA and CDR2 SQIVND (reference sequence). CDR3 nucleotides: TGTGCCAGTAGTATAGACGGGACAGGAGGAAAGCAGTACTTC. The encoded protein is CASSIDGTGGKQYF.

V gene TRBV19 combines with J gene TRBJ1-6; TRBD1 might be the D (5 bases). The germline CDR1 and CDR2 sequences are LNHDA and SQIVND (reference sequence). Trimming removed 2 bases at V and 6 bases at J, with 11 bases between. The CDR3 has 15 residues. CDR3 nucleotide sequence: TGTGCCAGTAGTATAAGGGACTTGGGTAATTCACCCCTCCACTTT. This gives the protein CASSIRDLGNSPLHF.

This chain connects TRBV10-3 to TRBJ2-5; D gene ambiguous. Germline V gene sequence: CDR1 ENHRY, CDR2 SYGVKD. The V end lost 2 bases, the J end lost 1 base, and 11 bases lay between the germline ends. This CDR3 contains 15 residues. CDR3 nucleotide sequence: TGTGCCATCAGTGAGACCCGGTCGGGCCAAGAGACCCAGTACTTC. It translates to CAISETRSGQETQYF.

The table lists this clone with a few counts. The chain combines TRBV5-1 with TRBJ1-4; the match to TRBD1 covers 9 bases. This CDR3 comprises 15 residues. Germline CDR1 reads SGHRS; CDR2 reads YFSETQ. After removal of 1 base from V and 6 bases from J, the junction contained 4 bases not matched to a gene. CDR3 region: CASSLTGQGDEKLFF. CDR3 DNA sequence: TGCGCCAGCAGCTTGACGGGACAGGGAGATGAAAAACTGTTTTTT.

This sequence joins TRBV7-6 and TRBJ2-7; D is perhaps TRBD2 (6 bases). Per germline, CDR1 SGHVS and CDR2 FNYEAQ. The V gene lost 1 base and the J gene lost 0 bases, with 10 bases spanning the gap. This CDR3 is built from 15 residues. The CDR3 DNA is TGTGCCAGCAGCTTAGGTGGGGGAGGCTCCTACGAGCAGTACTTC. Protein sequence: CASSLGGGGSYEQYF.

The chain carries TRBV18 and TRBJ2-1; D might be TRBD1 (5 bases). Germline loops: CDR1 KGHSH, CDR2 LQKENI. Trimming cost V 3 bases and J 0 bases, with 9 bases left between them. The length of the CDR3 is 15 residues. The CDR3 loop is CASSPGQSSYNEQFF. CDR3 DNA sequence: TGTGCCAGCTCACCGGGGCAGAGCTCCTACAATGAGCAGTTCTTC.

The CDR3 loop reads CASSLGAGGAFQPQHF. The CDR3 region has the DNA TGTGCCAGCAGCTTGGGCGCAGGGGGCGCGTTTCAGCCCCAGCATTTT. The J gene is TRBJ1-5, the V gene TRBV7-8; 8 positions match TRBD1. In germline, CDR1 is SGHVS, CDR2 FQNEAQ. Germline trimming cut 3 bases from V and 6 bases from J; bases unmatched to any gene: 10. This CDR3 spans 16 amino acids.

This chain joins TRBV11-2 and TRBJ2-5; 7 positions match TRBD2. V lost 3 bases, J lost 1 base, and 2 bases stayed unmatched. Germline CDR1 and CDR2: SGHAT and FQNNGV. The CDR3 runs 14 residues. Written as DNA, the CDR3 is TGTGCCAGCAGCTTCAGGACTAGCCAAGAGACCCAGTACTTC. It is translated as CASSFRTSQETQYF.

This clone was seen once. The chain carries TRBV30 and TRBJ1-5, with 7 bases that match TRBD1. The germline V gene has CDR1 GTSNPN and CDR2 SVGIG (reference sequence). V lost 3 bases, J lost 2 bases, and 1 base stayed unmatched. The length of the CDR3 is 13 residues. CDR3 DNA: TGTGCCTGGAGCGACAGGGGCAATCAGCCCCAGCATTTT. This translates into CAWSDRGNQPQHF.

This chain joins TRBV25-1 and TRBJ2-7; no clear D. Germline loops: CDR1 MGHDK, CDR2 SYGVNS. The V end lost 3 bases, the J end lost 4 bases, and 16 bases lay between the germline ends. The CDR3 has 15 amino acids. The CDR3 region has the DNA TGTGCCAGCAGTGATTACGGTCGTTTCAAATACGAGCAGTACTTC. Protein: CASSDYGRFKYEQYF.

The genes are TRBV18 and TRBJ2-3, with TRBD2 matching 14 bases. The V gene's germline CDR1 is KGHSH and CDR2 LQKENI. The V and J ends lost 3 bases and 1 base, in that order; junction bases with no gene match: 12. This CDR3 is built from 20 residues. The CDR3 loop is CASSPRPGTSGGPRTDTQYF. The CDR3 nucleotides are TGTGCCAGCTCACCTCGACCCGGGACTAGCGGGGGACCTCGCACAGATACGCAGTATTTT.

The genes are TRBV5-4 and TRBJ2-3, with a possible D match to TRBD2 (7 bases). This CDR3 has 15 amino acids. The V end lost 1 base, the J end lost 1 base, and 10 bases lay between the germline ends. Germline V CDR1 and CDR2: SGHNT, YYREEE (reference sequence). Written as DNA, the CDR3 is TGTGCCAGCAGCTTGCCGGGGGGCCGCACAGATACGCAGTATTTT. It yields the protein CASSLPGGRTDTQYF.

The chain uses TRBV19 and TRBJ1-4, with D possibly matching TRBD1 (6 bases). CDR1 and CDR2 from the germline V gene are LNHDA and SQIVND (reference sequence). The CDR3 extends over 13 amino acids. V lost 8 bases, J lost 6 bases, and 13 bases lay in between. As DNA, the CDR3 is TGTGCCAGTGGGGGGGCATCCTATGAAAAACTGTTTTTT. The encoded protein is CASGGASYEKLFF.

V usage is TRBV15 and J usage is TRBJ2-3; tentatively, D is TRBD2 (5 bases). The CDR3 is 15 residues long. Trimming stripped 3 bases from V and 5 bases from J, with 15 bases between. Germline V gene sequence: CDR1 LNHNV, CDR2 YYDKDF (reference sequence). DNA of the CDR3: TGTGCCACCAGCAGCCCCCGTGGAGGTAAAGATACGCAGTATTTT. Translated, it gives CATSSPRGGKDTQYF.

This clone has a single count. V and J are TRBV2 and TRBJ2-4; TRBD1 might be the D (5 bases). CDR1 SNHLY and CDR2 FYNNEI come from the germline V gene. Trimming took 0 bases from V and 0 from J, leaving 12 bases between them. The CDR3 is 17 amino acids. Here the CDR3 reads CASSEAIGALAKNIQYF. For the CDR3, the DNA is TGTGCCAGCAGTGAAGCGATAGGGGCCTTAGCCAAAAACATTCAGTACTTC.

This clone was counted between two and nine times. The chain is built from TRBV9 and TRBJ1-1; TRBD1 might be the D (6 bases). V was pared by 0 bases and J by 3 bases, with 12 bases between. Per germline, CDR1 SGDLS and CDR2 YYNGEE. The CDR3 has 15 amino acids. The CDR3 DNA sequence: TGTGCCAGCAGCGTAGGCGGGGGGGCATACACTGAAGCTTTCTTT. This codes for CASSVGGGAYTEAFF.

The chain uses TRBV19 and TRBJ1-1; a weak D match, TRBD1 (5 bases). CDR1 is LNHDA, CDR2 SQIVND, per germline (reference sequence). The CDR3 covers 15 residues. V was cut by 4 bases and J by 0 bases, with 12 bases left in between. The CDR3 region is CASSTTQVMNTEAFF. The CDR3 DNA reads TGTGCCAGTAGTACTACACAGGTTATGAACACTGAAGCTTTCTTT.

This rearrangement joins TRBV5-6 to TRBJ2-5; D is perhaps TRBD1 (8 bases). The CDR3 sequence is 14 residues long. Trimming pared 4 bases from V and 2 bases from J, leaving 12 bases between. Germline CDR1 SGHDT, CDR2 YYEEEE. The CDR3 DNA reads TGTGCCAGCAGCATACAGGGGGGGCAAGAGACCCAGTACTTC. Its translation is CASSIQGGQETQYF.

The chain carries TRBV6-6 and TRBJ2-7, with TRBD2 as a possible D gene (7 bases). Trimming cost V 10 bases and J 4 bases, with 17 bases left between them. Germline V gene data show CDR1 as MNHNY and CDR2 as SVGAGI (reference sequence). This CDR3 comprises 13 residues. The CDR3 is CATTPGGQYEQYF. The CDR3 nucleotides are TGTGCCACCACCCCCGGGGGGCAGTACGAGCAGTACTTC.

The V and J genes are TRBV4-2 and TRBJ1-4, with D unresolved. The ends were cut back, 3 bases at V and 0 bases at J, with 14 bases in the middle. The CDR3 runs to 17 residues. Germline CDR1 and CDR2: LGHNA and YNFKEQ. The CDR3 sequence: CASSHLGRGATNEKLFF. DNA for the CDR3: TGTGCCAGCAGCCATCTAGGACGGGGAGCAACTAATGAAAAACTGTTTTTT.

V gene TRBV5-1 combines with J gene TRBJ2-1; 7 bases line up with TRBD2. CDR3 length: 14 residues. V shed 5 bases, J shed 2 bases, and the junction held 4 bases outside the gene matches. CDR1 and CDR2 from the germline V gene are SGHRS and YFSETQ. The CDR3 is CASSPAGTYNEQFF. In DNA, the CDR3 is TGCGCCAGCAGTCCAGCGGGAACCTACAATGAGCAGTTCTTC. Using reference TRBV5-1 and TRBJ2-1 for the parts outside the CDR3, the full variable domain is KAGVTQTPRYLIKTRGQQVTLSCSPISGHRSVSWYQQTPGQGLQFLFEYFSETQRNKGNFPGRFSGRQFSNSRSEMNVSTLELGDSALYLCASSPAGTYNEQFFGPGTRLTVL.